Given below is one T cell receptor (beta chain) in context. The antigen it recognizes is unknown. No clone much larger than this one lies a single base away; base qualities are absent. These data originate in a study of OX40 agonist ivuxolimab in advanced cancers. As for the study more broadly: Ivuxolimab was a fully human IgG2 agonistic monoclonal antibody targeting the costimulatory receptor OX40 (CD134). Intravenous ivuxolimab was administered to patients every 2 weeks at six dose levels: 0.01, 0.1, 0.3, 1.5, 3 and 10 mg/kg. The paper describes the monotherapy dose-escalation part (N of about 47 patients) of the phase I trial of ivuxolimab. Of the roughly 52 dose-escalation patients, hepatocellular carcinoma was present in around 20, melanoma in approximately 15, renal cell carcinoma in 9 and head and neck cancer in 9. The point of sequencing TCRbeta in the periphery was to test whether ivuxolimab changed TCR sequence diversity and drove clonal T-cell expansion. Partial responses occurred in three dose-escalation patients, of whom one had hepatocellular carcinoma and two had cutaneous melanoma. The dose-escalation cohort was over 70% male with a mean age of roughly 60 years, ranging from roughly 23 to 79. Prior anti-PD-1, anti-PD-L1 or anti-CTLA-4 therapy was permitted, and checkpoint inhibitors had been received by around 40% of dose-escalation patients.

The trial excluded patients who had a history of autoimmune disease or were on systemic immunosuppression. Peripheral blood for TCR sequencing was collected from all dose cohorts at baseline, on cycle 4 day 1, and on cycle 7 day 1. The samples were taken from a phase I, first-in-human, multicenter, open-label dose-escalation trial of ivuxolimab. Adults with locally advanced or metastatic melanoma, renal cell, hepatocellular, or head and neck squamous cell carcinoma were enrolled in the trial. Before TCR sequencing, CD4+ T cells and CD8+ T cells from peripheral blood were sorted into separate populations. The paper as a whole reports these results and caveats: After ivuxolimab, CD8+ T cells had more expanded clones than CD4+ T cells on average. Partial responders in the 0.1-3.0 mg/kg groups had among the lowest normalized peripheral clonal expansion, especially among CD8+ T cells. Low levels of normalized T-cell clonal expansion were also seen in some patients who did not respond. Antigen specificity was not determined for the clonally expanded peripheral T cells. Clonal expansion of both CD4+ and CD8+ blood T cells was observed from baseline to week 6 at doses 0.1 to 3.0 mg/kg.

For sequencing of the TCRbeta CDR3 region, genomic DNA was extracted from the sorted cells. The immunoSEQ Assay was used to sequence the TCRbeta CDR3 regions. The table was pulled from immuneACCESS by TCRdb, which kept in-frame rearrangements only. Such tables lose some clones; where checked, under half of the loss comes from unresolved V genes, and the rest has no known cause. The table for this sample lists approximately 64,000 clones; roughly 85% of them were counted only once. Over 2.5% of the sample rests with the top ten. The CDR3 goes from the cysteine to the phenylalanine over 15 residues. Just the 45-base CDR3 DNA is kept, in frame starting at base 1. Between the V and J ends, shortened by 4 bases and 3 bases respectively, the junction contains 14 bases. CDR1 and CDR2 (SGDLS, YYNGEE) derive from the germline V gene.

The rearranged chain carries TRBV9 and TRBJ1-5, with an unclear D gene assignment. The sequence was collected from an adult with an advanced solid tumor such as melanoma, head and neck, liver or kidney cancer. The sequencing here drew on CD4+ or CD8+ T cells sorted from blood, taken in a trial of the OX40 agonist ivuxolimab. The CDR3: CASSLTIGSNQPQHF. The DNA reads TGTGCCAGCAGCCTGACGATAGGATCCAATCAGCCCCAGCATTTT.